The 22 T cell receptor beta chains presented below share a single source sample, sequenced in a study of memory CD4+ T cells and cytomegalovirus serostatus. Single viable CD3+CD4+CD8-CD45RO+ cells were sorted as the memory CD4+ T cells. Repertoires were generated with immunoSEQ multiplex PCR, while TCRdb's copy carries only in-frame clones and drops some. The sample shows roughly 50,000 clones, roughly 79% of them seen only once. Sample: memory CD4+ T cells from blood. The receptors derive from an adult in good health and CMV-seronegative.

This clone was observed a handful of times. The rearrangement links TRBV19 to TRBJ1-6; 7 bases are a match to TRBD1. With 7 bases clipped from V and 9 bases from J, the junction kept 9 bases outside the gene matches. The CDR3 has 14 amino acids. The germline CDR1 and CDR2 sequences are LNHDA and SQIVND (reference sequence). The CDR3 sequence: CASKSPGGISPLHF. The CDR3 region has the DNA TGTGCCAGTAAGAGCCCAGGGGGTATTTCACCCCTCCACTTT.

The chain couples TRBV4-3 to TRBJ2-1; D is unresolved. In germline, CDR1 is LGHNA, CDR2 YSLEER. This CDR3 spans 17 amino acids. V was pared by 0 bases and J by 2 bases, with 14 bases between. The CDR3 DNA is TGCGCCAGCAGCCAAGATCCTCCCAACCAGGCCTACAATGAGCAGTTCTTC. Translating gives CASSQDPPNQAYNEQFF.

The V and J genes are TRBV5-1 and TRBJ1-5; D is undetermined. The CDR3 runs to 15 residues. Trimming took off 4 bases at V and 2 bases at J, with 13 bases between the two ends. CDR1 and CDR2 from the germline V gene are SGHRS and YFSETQ. The CDR3 DNA reads TGCGCCAGCAGCCCCTCGTCGGGCGGCAATCAGCCCCAGCATTTT. It codes for CASSPSSGGNQPQHF.

The chain employs TRBV9 and TRBJ2-1, with 9 bases fitting TRBD2. This CDR3 has 17 amino acids. The V and J ends lost 2 bases and 5 bases, in that order; junction bases with no gene match: 11. Germline CDR1 reads SGDLS; CDR2 reads YYNGEE. Here the CDR3 reads CASSVQSTSGYDNEQFF. CDR3 in DNA: TGTGCCAGCAGCGTTCAATCGACTAGCGGCTATGACAATGAGCAGTTCTTC.

This clone was picked up one time. The chain links TRBV6-5 to TRBJ2-2; 8 nucleotides line up with TRBD1. J lost 1 base, V lost 6 bases, and 4 bases had no gene match. The germline gives CDR1 MNHEY, CDR2 SVGAGI. The CDR3 spans 15 residues. CDR3 residues: CASSRTGGNTGELFF. CDR3 nucleotide sequence: TGTGCCAGCAGCCGAACAGGGGGGAACACCGGGGAGCTGTTTTTT.

This clone has more than one count but fewer than ten. V gene TRBV5-1 combines with J gene TRBJ2-1; TRBD1 matches at 7 bases. The CDR3 has 17 residues. The J segment lost 6 bases and the V segment lost 2 bases, leaving 14 bases of the junction unmatched. Per germline, CDR1 SGHRS and CDR2 YFSETQ. In DNA, the CDR3 is TGCGCCAGCAGCTTCCGTTCAGGGGGAACTGTTGGCAATGAGCAGTTCTTC. Translating gives CASSFRSGGTVGNEQFF.

The chain has TRBV28 and TRBJ2-7; D gene uncertain. This CDR3 is built from 14 residues. Germline V gene lookup returns CDR1 MDHEN and CDR2 SYDVKM. Trimming took 3 bases from V and 0 from J, leaving 9 bases between them. The CDR3 is CASSLVKSSYEQYF. The DNA for the CDR3 is TGTGCCAGCAGTTTGGTCAAGAGCTCCTACGAGCAGTACTTC.

V is TRBV28 and J is TRBJ1-1; tentatively, D is TRBD1 (6 bases). Germline V gene sequence: CDR1 MDHEN, CDR2 SYDVKM. V lost 3 bases, J lost 1 base, and 18 bases lay in between. The CDR3 runs to 17 residues. As DNA, the CDR3 is TGTGCCAGCAGTTTTTATAGTTCGGCAGGGGCGAACACTGAAGCTTTCTTT. It translates to CASSFYSSAGANTEAFF.

The chain joins TRBV27 to TRBJ1-2; the D gene is possibly TRBD1 (5 bases). Trimming cost V 5 bases and J 1 base, with 11 bases left between them. CDR1 MNHEY and CDR2 SMNVEV come from the germline V gene (reference sequence). The CDR3 covers 14 residues. The CDR3 loop reads CASSPRDGNYGYTF. The CDR3 DNA follows: TGTGCCAGCAGTCCGCGGGACGGTAACTATGGCTACACCTTC.

The CDR3 region has the DNA TGTGCCAGCTCACCAATTATCCCGGCCCGCCAAGGGGGGGATAATTCACCCCTCCACTTT. As protein: CASSPIIPARQGGDNSPLHF. This chain joins TRBV18 and TRBJ1-6; D might be TRBD1 (6 bases). The length of the CDR3 is 20 residues. Germline-derived CDR1 and CDR2 are KGHSH and LQKENI. Trimming cost V 2 bases and J 5 bases, with 25 bases left between them.

The chain joins TRBV20-1 to TRBJ2-2; D uncertain. V was pared by 1 base and J by 10 bases, with 7 bases between. The CDR3 consists of 11 residues. Looked up from germline, CDR1 is DFQATT and CDR2 is SNEGSKA (reference sequence). CDR3 in DNA: TGCAGTGCTAGAGCGTCAGTGGAGCTGTTTTTT. This codes for CSARASVELFF.

The chain is built from TRBV21-1 and TRBJ1-1. TRBV21-1 is recorded as a pseudogene. The CDR3 has 17 amino acids. The CDR3 bases are TGTGCCAGCAGCAAAGACGTCAACCGAACACCGAGCACTGAAGCTTTCTTT. Encoded protein: CASSKDVNRTPSTEAFF.

The chain joins TRBV15 to TRBJ1-1, with D perhaps matching TRBD1 (5 bases). Between the trimmed V and J ends, which lost 1 base and 6 bases, there was a span of 9 bases. The CDR3 loop spans 13 amino acids. Per germline, CDR1 LNHNV and CDR2 YYDKDF (reference sequence). The CDR3 nucleotides are TGTGCCACCAGCAGAGGGGCGGGACCTGAAGCTTTCTTT. Translated: CATSRGAGPEAFF.

The chain has TRBV7-9 and TRBJ1-5, with D perhaps TRBD1 (5 bases). Trimming stripped 2 bases from V and 0 bases from J, with 5 bases between. This CDR3 has 14 amino acids. The germline V gene has CDR1 SEHNR and CDR2 FQNEAQ (reference sequence). CDR3 loop: CASSLQGSNQPQHF. The CDR3 region has the DNA TGTGCCAGCAGCTTACAGGGTAGCAATCAGCCCCAGCATTTT.

The chain joins TRBV27 to TRBJ2-5, with D unresolved. Germline lookup yields CDR1 MNHEY and CDR2 SMNVEV (reference sequence). V lost 3 bases and J lost 4, with 6 bases in between. This CDR3 contains 12 residues. The CDR3 nucleotides are TGTGCCAGCAGTTTGCGACTAGAGACCCAGTACTTC. Translating it yields CASSLRLETQYF.

The chain combines TRBV7-2 with TRBJ2-7; 7 bases fit TRBD1. V was clipped by 4 bases and J by 3 bases; unmatched bases: 6. This CDR3 is 14 amino acids long. CDR1 is SGHTA, CDR2 FQGNSA, per germline. CDR3 sequence reads: CASSSGTVNYEQYF. DNA of the CDR3: TGTGCCAGCAGCTCAGGGACAGTAAACTACGAGCAGTACTTC.

The chain has TRBV15 and TRBJ1-2; D unclear. CDR1 is LNHNV, CDR2 YYDKDF, per germline (reference sequence). The CDR3 runs 14 residues. The V end was cut by 1 base, the J end by 0 bases, with 6 bases between. CDR3 loop: CATSRGTANYGYTF. The DNA for the CDR3 is TGTGCCACCAGCAGAGGTACCGCTAACTATGGCTACACCTTC. The complete variable domain, with remaining parts taken from reference TRBV15 and TRBJ1-2, reads DAMVIQNPRYQVTQFGKPVTLSCSQTLNHNVMYWYQQKSSQAPKLLFHYYDKDFNNEADTPDNFQSRRPNTSFCFLDIRSPGLGDTAMYLCATSRGTANYGYTFGSGTRLTVV.

V gene TRBV29-1 combines with J gene TRBJ2-2; 7 bases are shared with TRBD2. Trimming took 6 bases from V and 4 from J; bases not matched to a gene: 5. CDR1 and CDR2 from the germline V gene are SQVTM and ANQGSEA. CDR3 length equals 13 residues. CDR3 nucleotide sequence: TGCAGCGTCATGCGCGGGGGCACCGGGGAGCTGTTTTTT. Its translation: CSVMRGGTGELFF.

This sequence joins TRBV5-8 and TRBJ2-3, with D unresolved. Trimming took off 0 bases at V and 5 bases at J, with 10 bases between the two ends. This CDR3 has 14 amino acids. Germline loops: CDR1 SGHTS, CDR2 YDEGEE. Here the CDR3 DNA reads TGTGCCAGCAGCTTGGTTCTAGTGGGAGATACGCAGTATTTT. Translating it yields CASSLVLVGDTQYF.

There are a few counts of this clone. The sample contains more than one DNA sequence encoding this CDR3. The chain joins TRBV7-9 to TRBJ1-1; weak D call: TRBD1 (5 bases). The CDR3 is 13 amino acids. The germline V gene has CDR1 SEHNR and CDR2 FQNEAQ (reference sequence). V was cut by 1 base and J by 2 bases, with 5 bases left in between. The CDR3: CASSLGTNTEAFF. DNA of the CDR3: TGTGCCAGCAGCTTAGGGACAAACACTGAAGCTTTCTTT.

The rearrangement links TRBV30 to TRBJ1-2, with 9 bases that match TRBD1. Germline lookup yields CDR1 GTSNPN and CDR2 SVGIG (reference sequence). The CDR3 extends over 15 amino acids. V dropped 0 bases and J dropped 8; count of bases not matched to a gene: 10. The CDR3 sequence is CAWSVLSTGGQGYTF. The CDR3, as DNA: TGTGCCTGGAGTGTACTCTCGACAGGGGGGCAGGGCTACACCTTC.

The chain recombines TRBV19 with TRBJ2-3; D could derive from TRBD1 or TRBD2 (5 bases each). The CDR3 runs 15 residues. The V end was cut by 5 bases, the J end by 5 bases, with 17 bases between. Germline V gene sequence: CDR1 LNHDA, CDR2 SQIVND (reference sequence). The DNA for the CDR3 is TGTGCCAGTAGTCGGGGCAGCCTGGCGGGAGATACGCAGTATTTT. Translated: CASSRGSLAGDTQYF.